These 23 T cell receptor beta chains were all obtained from the same sample, sequenced in a study of blood T cell repertoires in COVID-19 (TCRdb year 2020). The library came from the immunoSEQ multiplex PCR assay. As stored in TCRdb, this immuneACCESS dataset retains in-frame rearrangements with V and J assigned. A fraction of the clones does not appear; measured against another copy, unresolved V genes explain less than half of the discrepancy, and the remainder lacks a known reason. The sample table holds around 190,000 clones, of which 70% to 90% were seen once. The top ten constitute about 9.6% of the sample. Sequences were obtained from peripheral blood. Receptors were obtained from a man over 45 with active or convalescent COVID-19.

CDR3 nucleotides: TGTGCCAGCAGTCCCCAGGGGACAGGGAGAGCTTTCTTT. Encoded protein: CASSPQGTGRAFF. The chain recombines TRBV25-1 with TRBJ1-1, with 9 bases that match TRBD1. V lost 5 bases, J lost 10 bases, and 8 bases stayed unmatched. Germline assignment: CDR1 MGHDK and CDR2 SYGVNS. This CDR3 is built from 13 residues.

The chain combines TRBV7-2 with TRBJ1-1; 10 bases match TRBD1. The germline V gene has CDR1 SGHTA and CDR2 FQGNSA. The CDR3 is 15 residues long. V shed 5 bases, J shed 4 bases, and the junction held 7 bases outside the gene matches. The CDR3 coding sequence is TGTGCCAGCAGCGACCGGACAGGGGGGTTCACTGAAGCTTTCTTT. It specifies CASSDRTGGFTEAFF.

The rearrangement joins TRBV2 to TRBJ1-5, with 7 bases lining up with TRBD1. The V and J ends lost 5 bases and 5 bases, in that order; junction bases with no gene match: 6. The germline V gene encodes CDR1 SNHLY and CDR2 FYNNEI. CDR3 length: 14 residues. CDR3 sequence (DNA): TGTGCCAGCAGTCTACAGGGGAAGGATCAGCCCCAGCATTTT. It translates to CASSLQGKDQPQHF.

The chain is built from TRBV7-9 and TRBJ2-2; D is uncertain. V was clipped by 8 bases and J by 1 base, with 8 bases between them. Germline CDR1 SEHNR, CDR2 FQNEAQ (reference sequence). There are 13 residues in the CDR3. CDR3 nucleotide sequence: TGTGCCAGCGTTAGCAAGAACACCGGGGAGCTGTTTTTT. Protein product: CASVSKNTGELFF.

V gene TRBV28 combines with J gene TRBJ1-1; no clear D gene. The V end was cut by 1 base, the J end by 6 bases, with 12 bases between. The CDR3 loop spans 14 amino acids. The V gene's germline CDR1 is MDHEN and CDR2 SYDVKM. The CDR3 region has the DNA TGTGCCAGCAGTTTATTACGAACCTACTCTGAAGCTTTCTTT. Residues: CASSLLRTYSEAFF.

This clone was recorded a few times. This chain uses TRBV5-1 with TRBJ1-6; 7 bases are a match to TRBD1. This CDR3 contains 15 residues. CDR1 is SGHRS and CDR2 is YFSETQ in the germline V gene. Unmatched junction bases numbered 9, after V lost 4 bases and J lost 8 bases. The CDR3 region is CASSPRQGGDSPLHF. The CDR3, as DNA: TGCGCCAGCAGCCCTAGACAGGGTGGGGATTCACCCCTCCACTTT.

The V gene is TRBV19, the J gene TRBJ2-6; TRBD2 matches at 9 bases. V was clipped by 1 base and J by 2 bases; unmatched bases: 3. Germline values: CDR1 LNHDA, CDR2 SQIVND (reference sequence). The CDR3 spans 17 residues. CDR3 DNA sequence: TGTGCCAGTAGTATAGTGGCGGGGGGGCCTGGGGCCAACGTCCTGACTTTC. Protein: CASSIVAGGPGANVLTF. Full variable domain (rest looked up from reference TRBV19 and TRBJ2-6): DGGITQSPKYLFRKEGQNVTLSCEQNLNHDAMYWYRQDPGQGLRLIYYSQIVNDFQKGDIAEGYSVSREKKESFPLTVTSAQKNPTAFYLCASSIVAGGPGANVLTFGAGSRLTVL.

The chain couples TRBV30 to TRBJ2-7, with 12 bases identical to TRBD2. V was pared by 3 bases and J by 7 bases, with 4 bases of the junction left unmatched. Germline lookup yields CDR1 GTSNPN and CDR2 SVGIG (reference sequence). The CDR3 has 13 residues. Here the CDR3 reads CAWSTSGGTEQYF. CDR3 bases: TGTGCCTGGAGCACTAGCGGGGGGACGGAGCAGTACTTC.

The chain couples TRBV5-4 to TRBJ1-1; D might be TRBD1 (6 bases). The CDR3 length is 15 residues. Germline CDR1 SGHNT, CDR2 YYREEE (reference sequence). The V and J ends lost 4 bases and 3 bases respectively, with 16 bases between them. Written as DNA, the CDR3 is TGTGCCAGCAGCGTCCCACAGGGAGTCGACACTGAAGCTTTCTTT. It translates to CASSVPQGVDTEAFF.

The sample holds one count of this clone. The chain couples TRBV7-9 to TRBJ2-5; a possible D gene is TRBD1 (5 bases). Deletions cut 0 bases from V and 4 bases from J, with 9 bases between. The CDR3 consists of 14 residues. CDR1 is SEHNR and CDR2 is FQNEAQ in the germline V gene (reference sequence). Written as DNA, the CDR3 is TGTGCCAGCAGCTTAGCGACAGTCGGAGAGACCCAGTACTTC. It translates to CASSLATVGETQYF.

This clone was observed once. The rearrangement uses TRBV5-5 and TRBJ1-3; TRBD1 might be the D (6 bases). CDR3 length equals 15 residues. V lost 2 bases to trimming and J lost 0 bases, with 9 bases between them. Germline-derived CDR1 and CDR2 are SGHKS and YYEKEE (reference sequence). CDR3 sequence: CASSFRQDSGNTIYF. The CDR3 DNA is TGTGCCAGCAGCTTCCGACAGGACTCTGGAAACACCATATATTTT.

V and J are TRBV30 and TRBJ1-1; 9 positions agree with TRBD1. V lost 4 bases and J lost 1; bases outside the gene matches: 7. This CDR3 spans 15 amino acids. In germline, CDR1 is GTSNPN, CDR2 SVGIG (reference sequence). Here the CDR3 DNA reads TGTGCCTGGACCAAAACAGGGGGCGGGAACACTGAAGCTTTCTTT. Translated: CAWTKTGGGNTEAFF.

The chain links TRBV6-2 or TRBV6-3 to TRBJ1-3; maybe TRBD1 (6 bases). Between the trimmed V and J ends, which lost 6 bases and 6 bases, there was a span of 15 bases. Per the germline V gene, CDR1 is MNHEY and CDR2 is SVGEGT. CDR3 length: 14 residues. DNA of the CDR3: TGTGCCAGCAGCGATTTCAGGGGCGCAAACACCATATATTTT. It specifies CASSDFRGANTIYF.

This clone was recorded only once. In DNA, the CDR3 is TGCAGCGTTGATTCCAGGGGGACTTATGGCTACACCTTC. This translates into CSVDSRGTYGYTF. This chain connects TRBV29-1 to TRBJ1-2; TRBD1 aligns across 7 bases. Germline V lookup: CDR1 SQVTM, CDR2 ANQGSEA. Trimming removed 3 bases from V and 5 bases from J; junction bases left unmatched: 6. The CDR3 has 13 amino acids.

The rearrangement uses TRBV3-1 (or the pseudogene TRBV3-2) and TRBJ1-5, with a tentative D call TRBD1 (6 bases). The germline V gene has CDR1 LGHDT and CDR2 YNNKEL (reference sequence). The germline V and J ends were trimmed by 4 bases and 5 bases, with 9 bases remaining between them. CDR3 length: 13 amino acids. The CDR3 here is CASSPAGDQPQHF. The CDR3 region has the DNA TGTGCCAGCAGCCCCGCAGGGGATCAGCCCCAGCATTTT.

The chain joins TRBV28 to TRBJ1-5, with a possible D match to TRBD1 (5 bases). Germline CDR1 MDHEN, CDR2 SYDVKM. CDR3 size: 14 residues. V lost 7 bases and J 0 bases, leaving 10 bases between the germline ends. The CDR3 reads CASTTGYSNQPQHF. In DNA, the CDR3 is TGTGCCAGCACAACAGGTTATAGCAATCAGCCCCAGCATTTT.

This rearrangement joins TRBV9 to TRBJ2-3, with 12 bases aligning to TRBD2. The junction had 4 bases not matched to a gene; V was cut back by 0 bases and J by 5 bases. CDR1 is SGDLS, CDR2 YYNGEE, per germline. The CDR3 loop spans 16 amino acids. The CDR3 region has the DNA TGTGCCAGCAGCGTAGGACTAGCGGGAGCTTTAGATACGCAGTATTTT. This sequence encodes CASSVGLAGALDTQYF.

The chain is built from TRBV19 and TRBJ1-1; no reliable D call. The CDR3 is made up of 14 amino acids. V dropped 9 bases and J dropped 6 bases, with 20 bases sitting between them. CDR1 LNHDA and CDR2 SQIVND come from the germline V gene (reference sequence). DNA of the CDR3: TGTGCCAGCTCGGAGGTTACCAGAGTCGCTGAAGCTTTCTTT. This gives the protein CASSEVTRVAEAFF.

The rearrangement joins TRBV29-1 to TRBJ1-1; TRBD1 is a possible D gene (5 bases). V was shortened by 1 base and J by 0 bases, with 9 bases between the two germline ends. The germline gives CDR1 SQVTM, CDR2 ANQGSEA. This CDR3 region has 14 residues. CDR3 protein: CSVEGGGLNTEAFF. In nucleotides, the CDR3 is TGCAGCGTTGAAGGGGGGGGTTTGAACACTGAAGCTTTCTTT.

This clone has more than one count but fewer than ten. The rearrangement links TRBV11-1 to TRBJ1-4; the match to TRBD1 covers 8 bases. The germline V gene encodes CDR1 SGHAT and CDR2 FQDESV (reference sequence). The J segment lost 7 bases and the V segment lost 3 bases, leaving 7 bases of the junction unmatched. This CDR3 contains 15 residues. CDR3 sequence (DNA): TGTGCCAGCAGCTTCCAGGGGGCGGATGGTGAAAAACTGTTTTTT. Residues: CASSFQGADGEKLFF.

V is TRBV7-2 and J is TRBJ1-6; 8 nucleotides match TRBD1. Trimming cost V 2 bases and J 9 bases; bases outside gene matches: 9. The CDR3 loop spans 16 amino acids. Germline loops: CDR1 SGHTA, CDR2 FQGNSA. The CDR3 protein is CASSLRAGTGLSPLHF. The CDR3 DNA sequence: TGTGCCAGCAGCTTAAGGGCCGGGACAGGCCTTTCACCCCTCCACTTT.

The rearrangement links TRBV28 to TRBJ1-2; D gene unclear. V shed 1 base and J shed 2 bases, with 5 bases lying between them. This CDR3 comprises 13 residues. Germline V gene data show CDR1 as MDHEN and CDR2 as SYDVKM. CDR3 sequence (DNA): TGTGCCAGCAGTTTATCAGAAAACTATGGCTACACCTTC. Its protein is CASSLSENYGYTF.

The chain employs TRBV5-4 and TRBJ2-2; 8 nucleotides line up with TRBD2. The J segment lost 5 bases and the V segment lost 3 bases, leaving 9 bases of the junction unmatched. In germline, CDR1 is SGHNT, CDR2 YYREEE (reference sequence). The CDR3 spans 16 residues. CDR3 sequence (DNA): TGTGCCAGCAGCTCACCGGGACTAGTTCGTACCGGGGAGCTGTTTTTT. This sequence encodes CASSSPGLVRTGELFF.